A selection of T cell receptor beta chains follows, all from one sample in a study of T cells in localized non-small cell lung cancer. Repertoires were generated with immunoSEQ multiplex PCR, while TCRdb's copy carries only in-frame clones and drops some. The repertoire holds fewer than 20,000 clones, with 75% to 90% as singletons. The specimen was peripheral blood, collected before any cancer treatment. These receptors all stem from a female donor of 60 years or more with stage III squamous cell lung carcinoma. Each CDR3 is given with its conserved first and last residue.

V,CDR3
TRBV6-5,CASSYNLGFSTEAFF
TRBV7-9,CASSPSTGSSKSGYTF
TRBV30,CAWSVRGYSNQPQHF
TRBV9,CASSRDRTNQPQHF
TRBV18,CASSGQGSYEQYF
TRBV19,CASRPSRGSNQPQHF
TRBV7-3,CASKPANTDNEQFF
TRBV4-1,CASSLTEGAGYGYTF
TRBV5-1,CASSPELDYGYTF
TRBV7-8,CASSLDQFSGNTIYF
TRBV20-1,CSDPTGGTQYF
TRBV5-5,CASSLAVGQGWYGYTF
TRBV5-8,CASSLETGGPYEQYF
TRBV6-5,CASRPGEPYNEQFF
TRBV9,CASSARESDQPQHF
TRBV27,CASSPPGTGGASYTF
TRBV11-1,CASSARQGNTGELFF
TRBV2,CASSEGSRTGKTQYF
TRBV6-1,CASGLTVNEQFF
TRBV11-1,CASRSSRLAKPGELFF
TRBV13,CASSRGGKSYEQYF
TRBV20-1,CSAGDGYEQYF
TRBV5-1,CASSLGPGEGLGYTF
TRBV4-1,CASRNEAFSGNTIYF
TRBV5-4,CASSPGRSTDTQYF
TRBV5-4,CASSPQTSGRKNEQYF
TRBV7-8,CASSFSGQPQHF
TRBV4-1,CASSQDASGAFSYEQYF
TRBV5-4,CASSLGKSSYEQYF
TRBV6-6,CASSRQEGNTEAFF
TRBV5-1,CASSLDSYGNTIYF
TRBV7-8,CASSSIAGTRYEQYF
TRBV19,CASKASGGSDEQFF
TRBV30,CAWRSGTGGYEQYF
TRBV29-1,CSVELAVAYNEQFF
TRBV7-9,CASSFPTDRGYGYTF
TRBV5-5,CASSPGQHTGELFF
TRBV5-6,CASSPNLGAGELFF
TRBV5-8,CASSLEALGGNQPQHF
TRBV5-1,CASSVRSGGEKLFF
TRBV18,CASSPMGRQGSTDTQYF
TRBV21-1,CASSKGVGRQGPPSYEQYF
TRBV2,CASSDRAGNYGYTF
TRBV5-1,CASSLGQAYQETQYF
TRBV5-1,CASSLSGTGRTDTQYF
TRBV4-2,CASSQDLGGGYGSTEAFF
TRBV5-1,CASSWARGNTEAFF
TRBV5-1,CASRGDTGNTIYF
TRBV18,CASSRTSGGQSSYNEQFF
TRBV6-1,CASSESRTGGDGYTF
TRBV12-5,CASGLVLSVEGNTEAFF
TRBV19,CASSIGLQGTNEKLFF